These 11 T cell receptor beta chains were sequenced from one sample in a study of blood T cells in healthy people across ages. Together with a sample-barcoded 5' primer, a J-beta primer mix was included in a second PCR lasting about 7 to 12 cycles. TCRdb re-derived calls from the 5' RACE reads in MiXCR, one entry per CDR3 protein. Of around 900,000 distinct CDR3 sequences in the sample, 51% are singletons; the top ten hold roughly 23%. The sample was blood. These receptor sequences come from an older woman in good health.

V gene TRBV20-1 combines with J gene TRBJ2-1; no reliable D call. The V end lost 5 bases, the J end lost 10 bases, and 9 bases lay between the germline ends. The CDR3 extends over 10 amino acids. Germline CDR1 reads DFQATT; CDR2 reads SNEGSKA (reference sequence). CDR3 bases: TGCAGTGCTGCTTTGCGGGAGCAGTTCTTC. This sequence encodes CSAALREQFF.

This chain joins TRBV11-1 and TRBJ2-7, with 7 bases fitting TRBD1. With V trimmed by 5 bases and J by 5 bases, 15 bases remained unmatched. Germline CDR1 SGHAT, CDR2 FQDESV (reference sequence). This CDR3 comprises 16 residues. CDR3 coding DNA: TGTGCCAGCAGCGCTTCTGGGACAGCCACTGTCCACGAGCAGTACTTC. It codes for CASSASGTATVHEQYF.

The chain combines TRBV27 with TRBJ2-3; TRBD2 might be the D (6 bases). V shed 5 bases and J shed 7 bases, with 19 bases lying between them. This CDR3 spans 15 amino acids. The V gene's germline CDR1 is MNHEY and CDR2 SMNVEV (reference sequence). CDR3 region: CASSLLDGRANTQYF. In nucleotides, the CDR3 is TGTGCCAGCAGTCTTCTGGACGGGAGAGCAAATACGCAGTATTTT.

As to this clonotype: The junction departs from germline at one end; a sequencing error may be responsible. This chain joins TRBV28 and TRBJ2-7; 11 nucleotides match TRBD2. Germline CDR1 reads MDHEN; CDR2 reads SYDVKM. The length of the CDR3 is 14 residues. The CDR3 nucleotides read TGTACCAGCAGTTCCGGGACTAGCGGCTACGAGCAGTACTTC. Residues: CTSSSGTSGYEQYF.

The V and J genes are TRBV7-2 and TRBJ2-7; D is unresolved. Trimming removed 3 bases at V and 5 bases at J, with 17 bases between. CDR1 SGHTA and CDR2 FQGNSA come from the germline V gene. This CDR3 spans 15 amino acids. The chain's CDR3 is CASSFIGPSRNEQYF. The CDR3 nucleotides read TGTGCCAGCAGCTTTATTGGGCCTAGTAGGAACGAGCAGTACTTC.

This sequence joins TRBV7-2 and TRBJ2-3; 9 bases are shared with TRBD2. V trimming: 6 bases; J trimming: 3 bases; junction bases outside the gene matches: 7. Per the germline V gene, CDR1 is SGHTA and CDR2 is FQGNSA. The CDR3 sequence is 15 residues long. The CDR3 loop reads CASRRGLAFTDTQYF. The CDR3 coding sequence is TGTGCCAGCAGACGTGGACTAGCGTTTACAGATACGCAGTATTTT. Full variable domain (rest looked up from reference TRBV7-2 and TRBJ2-3): GAGVSQSPSNKVTEKGKDVELRCDPISGHTALYWYRQSLGQGLEFLIYFQGNSAPDKSGLPSDRFSAERTGGSVSTLTIQRTQQEDSAVYLCASRRGLAFTDTQYFGPGTRLTVL.

This clonotype has a handful of counts. The V call is TRBV5-5, the J call TRBJ2-7; 10 bases map to TRBD2. V was pared by 4 bases and J by 1 base, with 2 bases of the junction left unmatched. The CDR3 spans 14 residues. Germline values: CDR1 SGHKS, CDR2 YYEKEE (reference sequence). The CDR3 DNA is TGTGCCAGCAGCAGTAGCGGGAGGTCCTACGAGCAGTACTTC. As protein: CASSSSGRSYEQYF. Drawing the rest from reference TRBV5-5 and TRBJ2-7, the complete variable domain is DAGVTQSPTHLIKTRGQQVTLRCSPISGHKSVSWYQQVLGQGPQFIFQYYEKEERGRGNFPDRFSARQFPNYSSELNVNALLLGDSALYLCASSSSGRSYEQYFGPGTRLTVT.

This clonotype was recorded a few times. The chain is built from TRBV29-1 and TRBJ2-3; D possibly matches TRBD1 or TRBD2 (6 bases each). Per germline, CDR1 SQVTM and CDR2 ANQGSEA. Between the trimmed V and J ends, which lost 4 bases and 4 bases, there was a span of 12 bases. The CDR3 runs to 13 residues. The CDR3 bases are TGCAGCGTTGCAAGGGGGGCGGCAGATACGCAGTATTTT. Protein: CSVARGAADTQYF.

The chain is built from TRBV4-2 and TRBJ1-2; 7 bases are a match to TRBD1. The junction had 12 bases not matched to a gene; V was cut back by 4 bases and J by 4 bases. Germline CDR1 is LGHNA and CDR2 is YNFKEQ. The CDR3 sequence is 16 residues long. CDR3 protein: CASSREKRGLSYGYTF. The CDR3 region has the DNA TGTGCCAGCAGCCGAGAGAAGAGGGGGCTGAGCTATGGCTACACCTTC.

This clonotype was seen more than once but under ten times. The chain employs TRBV6-2 or TRBV6-3 and TRBJ2-1, with D possibly TRBD2 on 6 matching bases. Trimming removed 6 bases from V and 4 bases from J, with 13 bases in between. Germline V CDR1 and CDR2: MNHEY, SVGEGT. This CDR3 comprises 14 residues. In DNA form, the CDR3 reads TGTGCCAGCAGGAGATGGAGGGATTACAATGAGCAGTTCTTC. Residues: CASRRWRDYNEQFF.

The V call is TRBV12-3 or TRBV12-4, the J call TRBJ2-1; D ambiguous. The CDR3 has 14 amino acids. V was trimmed by 7 bases and J by 1 base, leaving 11 bases between them. CDR3 sequence reads: CASTPVASYNEQFF. The CDR3 bases are TGTGCCAGCACCCCAGTTGCGTCCTACAATGAGCAGTTCTTC.